Sequencing of this T cell receptor (beta chain) was carried out in a study of blood T cells in healthy people across ages. Study outcomes and limitations: Naive T cell percentage showed a strong correlation with the diversity of TCR beta. For the donors, CMV status was unknown and possibly confounded expanded clonotype changes.

The donors, healthy Caucasians from Russia, were aged 6 to 90. Drawn from each donor were approximately 9.2 milliliters of peripheral blood. A J-beta primer mix and a sample-barcoded 5' primer were used in a second PCR of roughly 7 to 12 cycles. MiXCR, applied by TCRdb to the 5' RACE reads, yields one record per CDR3 protein. Of about 970,000 distinct CDR3 sequences listed, about 51% are singletons. J lost 8 bases, V lost 5 bases, and 12 bases had no gene match. Germline V gene lookup returns CDR1 MNHEY and CDR2 SMNVEV (reference sequence). The CDR3 spans 16 residues. As concerns this clonotype: Its cognate antigen is unknown.

The sequencing input was blood. The sequence was collected from a woman aged 60-75 years in good health. The J gene is TRBJ2-1, the V gene TRBV27; 10 bases are shared with TRBD2. The CDR3 reads CASSTRLAGVRHEQFF. The CDR3 DNA follows: TGTGCCAGCAGTACCCGGCTAGCGGGAGTGAGACATGAGCAGTTCTTC.